This record covers a single TCR beta chain. The sample holds one count of this clone. Its antigen remains unidentified. One base away there is no much larger clone; base qualities are not given. To sequence the TCRbeta CDR3 region, genomic DNA was isolated from the sorted cells. The immunoSEQ Assay was used for sequencing of TCRbeta CDR3 regions. TCRdb obtained this table from immuneACCESS and retained in-frame rearrangements with V and J assigned. These tables miss some clones; where compared with another copy, unresolved V genes account for less than half of the shortfall, and the remainder is unexplained. The sample includes around 67,000 clones, with 70% to 90% observed a single time. Jointly, the top ten make up approximately 1.3% of the sample. The trial excluded patients who had a history of autoimmune disease or were on systemic immunosuppression. Peripheral blood for TCR sequencing was collected from all dose cohorts at baseline, on cycle 4 day 1, and on cycle 7 day 1. Samples came from an open-label, multicenter, first-in-human phase I dose-escalation trial of ivuxolimab. The trial enrolled adults with locally advanced or metastatic head and neck squamous cell, hepatocellular, melanoma or renal cell carcinoma. Before TCR sequencing, CD4+ T cells and CD8+ T cells from peripheral blood were sorted into separate populations.

Per the germline V gene, MNHNS is the CDR1 and SASEGT is the CDR2. At the junction V is shortened by 8 bases and J by 1 base, with 14 bases in between. Including the terminal cysteine and phenylalanine, the CDR3 comprises 14 residues. Only the CDR3 portion is preserved as DNA: 42 bases, with reading frame beginning at the first base. The data are from a study of OX40 agonist ivuxolimab in advanced cancers. Context from the whole study: Ivuxolimab was an agonistic, fully human IgG2 monoclonal antibody directed against OX40 (CD134), a costimulatory receptor. Intravenous ivuxolimab was administered to patients every 2 weeks at six dose levels: 0.01, 0.1, 0.3, 1.5, 3 and 10 mg/kg. Among the 50 to 55 dose-escalation patients, 19 had hepatocellular carcinoma, roughly 15 melanoma, 9 renal cell carcinoma and 9 head and neck cancer. A male proportion of roughly 80% and a mean age of approximately 55 years, ranging from about 23 to 90, were recorded for the dose-escalation cohort. Patients were allowed to have had prior anti-PD-1, anti-PD-L1 or anti-CTLA-4 therapy, and around two fifths of the dose-escalation patients had been treated with checkpoint inhibitors. Partial responses were achieved by three dose-escalation patients, of whom one had hepatocellular carcinoma and two had cutaneous melanoma. Peripheral TCRbeta sequencing was intended to test whether TCR sequence diversity was altered and clonal T-cell expansion was caused by ivuxolimab. The paper describes the monotherapy dose-escalation part (N ≈ 52 patients) of the phase I trial of ivuxolimab. The full study reports these points: In the 0.1-3.0 mg/kg groups, partial responders were among the patients with the lowest normalized peripheral clonal expansion, particularly in CD8+ T cells. The antigen specificity of the peripheral T cells that underwent clonal expansion was not determined. At doses of 0.1 to 3.0 mg/kg, clonal expansion of both CD4+ and CD8+ T cells in blood was seen between baseline and week 6. On average, CD8+ T cells showed more expanded clones than CD4+ T cells after ivuxolimab. Low levels of normalized T-cell clonal expansion were also shown by some nonresponding patients.

The rearranged segments are TRBV6-1 and TRBJ1-1; the D gene is perhaps TRBD1, from 6 matching bases. This TCR was sampled from an adult with an advanced solid tumor such as melanoma, head and neck, liver or kidney cancer. Sequencing was performed on CD4+ or CD8+ T cells sorted from blood, taken in a trial of the OX40 agonist ivuxolimab. Here the CDR3 is given as CASGGGAGNTEAFF. The DNA reads as follows: TGTGCCAGCGGAGGGGGGGCTGGGAACACTGAAGCTTTCTTT.